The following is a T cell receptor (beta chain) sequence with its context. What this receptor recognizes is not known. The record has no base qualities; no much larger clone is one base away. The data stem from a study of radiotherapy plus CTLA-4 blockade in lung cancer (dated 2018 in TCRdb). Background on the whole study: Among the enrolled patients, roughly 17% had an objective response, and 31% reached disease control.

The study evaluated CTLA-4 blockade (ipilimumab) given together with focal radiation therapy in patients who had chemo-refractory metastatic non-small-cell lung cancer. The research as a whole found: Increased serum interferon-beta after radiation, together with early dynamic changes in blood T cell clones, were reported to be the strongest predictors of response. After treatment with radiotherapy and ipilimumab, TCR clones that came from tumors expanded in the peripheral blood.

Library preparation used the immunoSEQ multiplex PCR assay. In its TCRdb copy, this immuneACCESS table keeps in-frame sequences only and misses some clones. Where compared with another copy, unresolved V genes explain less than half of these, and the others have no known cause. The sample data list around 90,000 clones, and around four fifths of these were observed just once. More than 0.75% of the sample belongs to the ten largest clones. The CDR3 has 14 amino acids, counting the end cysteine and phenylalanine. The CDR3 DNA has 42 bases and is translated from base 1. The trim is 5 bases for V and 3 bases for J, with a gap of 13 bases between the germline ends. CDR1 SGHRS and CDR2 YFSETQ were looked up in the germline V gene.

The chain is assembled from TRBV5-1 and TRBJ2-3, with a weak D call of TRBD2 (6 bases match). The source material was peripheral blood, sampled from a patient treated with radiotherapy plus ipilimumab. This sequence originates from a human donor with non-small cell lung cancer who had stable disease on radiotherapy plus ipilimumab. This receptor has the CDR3 CASSSTRGTDTQYF. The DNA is TGCGCCAGCAGTTCCACCCGGGGGACAGATACGCAGTATTTT.